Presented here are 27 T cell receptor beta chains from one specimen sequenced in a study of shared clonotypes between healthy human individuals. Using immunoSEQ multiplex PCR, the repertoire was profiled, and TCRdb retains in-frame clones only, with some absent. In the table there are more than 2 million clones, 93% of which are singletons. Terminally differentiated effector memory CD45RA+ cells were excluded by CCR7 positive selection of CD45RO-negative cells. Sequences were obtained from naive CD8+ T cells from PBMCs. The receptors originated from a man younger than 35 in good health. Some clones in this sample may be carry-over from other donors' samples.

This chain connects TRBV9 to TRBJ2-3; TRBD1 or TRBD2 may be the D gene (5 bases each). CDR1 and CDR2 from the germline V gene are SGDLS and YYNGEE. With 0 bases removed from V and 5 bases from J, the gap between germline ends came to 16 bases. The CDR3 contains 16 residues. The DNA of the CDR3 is TGTGCCAGCAGCGTAGCGGTACTAGGGGCTATAGATACGCAGTATTTT. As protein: CASSVAVLGAIDTQYF.

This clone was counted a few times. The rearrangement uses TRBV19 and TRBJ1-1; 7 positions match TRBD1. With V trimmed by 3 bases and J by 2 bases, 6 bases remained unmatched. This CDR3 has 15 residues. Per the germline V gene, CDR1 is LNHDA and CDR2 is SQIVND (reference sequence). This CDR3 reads CASSILTGPNTEAFF. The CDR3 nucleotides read TGTGCCAGTAGTATCCTGACAGGGCCAAACACTGAAGCTTTCTTT.

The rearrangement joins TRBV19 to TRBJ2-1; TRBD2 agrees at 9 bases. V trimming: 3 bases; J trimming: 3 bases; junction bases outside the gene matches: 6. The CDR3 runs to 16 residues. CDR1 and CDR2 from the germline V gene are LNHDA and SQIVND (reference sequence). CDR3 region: CASSISGLANYNEQFF. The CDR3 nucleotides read TGTGCCAGTAGTATCTCGGGACTAGCAAACTACAATGAGCAGTTCTTC. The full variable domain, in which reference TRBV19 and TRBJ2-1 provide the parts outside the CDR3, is DGGITQSPKYLFRKEGQNVTLSCEQNLNHDAMYWYRQDPGQGLRLIYYSQIVNDFQKGDIAEGYSVSREKKESFPLTVTSAQKNPTAFYLCASSISGLANYNEQFFGPGTRLTVL.

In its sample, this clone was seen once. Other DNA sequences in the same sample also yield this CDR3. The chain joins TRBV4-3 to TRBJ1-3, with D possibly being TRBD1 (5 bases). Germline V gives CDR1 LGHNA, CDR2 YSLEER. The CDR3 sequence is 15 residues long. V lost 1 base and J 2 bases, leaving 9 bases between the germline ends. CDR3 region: CASSQGSGTGNTIYF. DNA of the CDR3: TGCGCCAGCAGCCAAGGCTCAGGGACTGGAAACACCATATATTTT.

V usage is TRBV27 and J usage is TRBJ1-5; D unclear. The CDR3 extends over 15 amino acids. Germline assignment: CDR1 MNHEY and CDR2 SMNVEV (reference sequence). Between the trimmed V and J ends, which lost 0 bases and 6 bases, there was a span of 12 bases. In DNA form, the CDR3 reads TGTGCCAGCAGTTTATCTGGAGGGCTGAGTCAGCCCCAGCATTTT. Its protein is CASSLSGGLSQPQHF.

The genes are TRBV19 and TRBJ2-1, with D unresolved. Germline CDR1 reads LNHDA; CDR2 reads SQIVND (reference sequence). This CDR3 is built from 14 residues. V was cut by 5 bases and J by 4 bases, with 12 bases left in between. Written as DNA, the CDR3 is TGTGCCAGTAGTCCCCAGGCAGATTACAATGAGCAGTTCTTC. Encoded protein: CASSPQADYNEQFF. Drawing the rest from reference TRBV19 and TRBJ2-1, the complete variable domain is DGGITQSPKYLFRKEGQNVTLSCEQNLNHDAMYWYRQDPGQGLRLIYYSQIVNDFQKGDIAEGYSVSREKKESFPLTVTSAQKNPTAFYLCASSPQADYNEQFFGPGTRLTVL.

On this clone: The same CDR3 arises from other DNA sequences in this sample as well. The CDR3, as DNA: TGTGCCAGCAGTTGGGGGACTAGCTACAATGAGCAGTTCTTC. This codes for CASSWGTSYNEQFF. The rearrangement links TRBV27 to TRBJ2-1; 8 nucleotides line up with TRBD2. From germline, CDR1 is MNHEY and CDR2 SMNVEV (reference sequence). The CDR3 is 14 residues long. V gave up 4 bases and J gave up 3 bases; unmatched junction bases: 2.

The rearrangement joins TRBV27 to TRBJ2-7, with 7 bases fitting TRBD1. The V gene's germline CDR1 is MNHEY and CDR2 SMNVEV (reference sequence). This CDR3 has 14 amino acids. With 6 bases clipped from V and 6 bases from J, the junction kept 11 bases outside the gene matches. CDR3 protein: CASSYSTGVGEQYF. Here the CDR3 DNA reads TGTGCCAGCAGCTATTCAACAGGGGTAGGCGAGCAGTACTTC.

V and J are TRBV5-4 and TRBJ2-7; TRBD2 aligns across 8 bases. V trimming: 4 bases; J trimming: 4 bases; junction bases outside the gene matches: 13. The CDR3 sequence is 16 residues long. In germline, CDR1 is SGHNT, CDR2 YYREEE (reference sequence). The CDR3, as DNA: TGTGCCAGCAGCCCCGATGGAGCGGGAGCGTTTTACGAGCAGTACTTC. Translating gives CASSPDGAGAFYEQYF.

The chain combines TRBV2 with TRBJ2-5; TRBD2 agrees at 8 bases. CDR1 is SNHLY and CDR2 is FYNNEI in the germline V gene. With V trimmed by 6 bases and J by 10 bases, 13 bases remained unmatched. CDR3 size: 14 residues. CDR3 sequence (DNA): TGTGCCAGCAGGGCCAGCGGGGGAACCCTCCACCAGTACTTC. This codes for CASRASGGTLHQYF.

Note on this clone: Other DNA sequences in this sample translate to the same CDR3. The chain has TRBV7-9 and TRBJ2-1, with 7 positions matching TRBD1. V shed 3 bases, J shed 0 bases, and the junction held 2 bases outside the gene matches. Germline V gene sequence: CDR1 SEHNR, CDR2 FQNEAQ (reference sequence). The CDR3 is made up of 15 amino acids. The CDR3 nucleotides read TGTGCCAGCAGCTTCTCAGGGGGCTCCTACAATGAGCAGTTCTTC. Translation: CASSFSGGSYNEQFF.

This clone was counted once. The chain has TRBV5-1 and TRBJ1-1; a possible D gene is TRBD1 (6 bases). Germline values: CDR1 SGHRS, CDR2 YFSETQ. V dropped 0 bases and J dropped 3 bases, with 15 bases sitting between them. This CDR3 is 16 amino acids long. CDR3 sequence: CASSLGRGRKYTEAFF. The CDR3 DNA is TGCGCCAGCAGCTTGGGACGGGGGCGGAAATACACTGAAGCTTTCTTT.

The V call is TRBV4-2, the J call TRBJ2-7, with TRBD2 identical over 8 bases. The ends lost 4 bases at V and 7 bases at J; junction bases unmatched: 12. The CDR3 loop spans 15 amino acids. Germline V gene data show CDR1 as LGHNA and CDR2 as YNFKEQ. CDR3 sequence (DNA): TGTGCCAGCAGCCCTCTAGCGGGCCATTGGAGAGAGCAGTACTTC. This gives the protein CASSPLAGHWREQYF.

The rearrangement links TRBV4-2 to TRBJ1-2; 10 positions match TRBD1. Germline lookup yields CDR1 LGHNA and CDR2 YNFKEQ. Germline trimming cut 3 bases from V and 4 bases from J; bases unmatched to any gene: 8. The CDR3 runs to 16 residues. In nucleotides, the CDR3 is TGTGCCAGCAGCCATCCCGGGACAGGGGCTATCTATGGCTACACCTTC. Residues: CASSHPGTGAIYGYTF.

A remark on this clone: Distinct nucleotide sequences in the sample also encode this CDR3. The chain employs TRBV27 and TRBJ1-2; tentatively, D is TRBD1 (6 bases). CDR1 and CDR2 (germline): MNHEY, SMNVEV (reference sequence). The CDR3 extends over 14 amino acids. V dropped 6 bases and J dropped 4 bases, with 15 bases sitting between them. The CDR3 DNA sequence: TGTGCCAGCAGCCCCAGAGGGGGGGGCTATGGCTACACCTTC. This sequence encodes CASSPRGGGYGYTF.

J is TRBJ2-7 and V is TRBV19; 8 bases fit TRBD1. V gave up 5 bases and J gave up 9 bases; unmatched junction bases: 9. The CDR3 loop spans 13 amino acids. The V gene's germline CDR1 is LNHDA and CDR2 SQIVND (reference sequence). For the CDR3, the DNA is TGTGCCAGTAGTCCTGGACAGGGTGGTAGGCAGTACTTC. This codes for CASSPGQGGRQYF.

CDR3 residues: CASSPEDRDPPHEQYF. The DNA of the CDR3 is TGCGCCAGCAGCCCGGAGGACAGAGACCCCCCCCACGAGCAGTACTTC. The chain couples TRBV5-1 to TRBJ2-7, with D perhaps TRBD1 (6 bases). Trimming shortened V by 4 bases and J by 5 bases, and 22 bases separated the two germline ends. This CDR3 spans 16 amino acids. Germline CDR1 reads SGHRS; CDR2 reads YFSETQ.

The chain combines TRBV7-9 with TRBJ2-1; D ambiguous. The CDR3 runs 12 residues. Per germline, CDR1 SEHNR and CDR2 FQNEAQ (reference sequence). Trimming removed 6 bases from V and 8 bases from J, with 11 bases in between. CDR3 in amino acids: CASRTRSYEQFF. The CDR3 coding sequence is TGTGCCAGCAGGACGCGTTCCTATGAGCAGTTCTTC.

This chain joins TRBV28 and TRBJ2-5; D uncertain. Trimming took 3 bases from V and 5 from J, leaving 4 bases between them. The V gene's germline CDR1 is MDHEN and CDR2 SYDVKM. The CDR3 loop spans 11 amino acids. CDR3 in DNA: TGTGCCAGCAGTTTTTTTGAGACCCAGTACTTC. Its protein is CASSFFETQYF. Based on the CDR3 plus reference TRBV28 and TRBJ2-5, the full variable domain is DVKVTQSSRYLVKRTGEKVFLECVQDMDHENMFWYRQDPGLGLRLIYFSYDVKMKEKGDIPEGYSVSREKKERFSLILESASTNQTSMYLCASSFFETQYFGPGTRLLVL.

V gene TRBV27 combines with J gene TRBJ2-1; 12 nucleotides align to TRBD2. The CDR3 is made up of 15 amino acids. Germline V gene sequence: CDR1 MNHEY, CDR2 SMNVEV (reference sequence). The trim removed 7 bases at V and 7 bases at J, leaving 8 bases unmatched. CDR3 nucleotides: TGTGCCAGCACCCCCACTAGCGGGAGGAAGAATGAGCAGTTCTTC. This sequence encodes CASTPTSGRKNEQFF.

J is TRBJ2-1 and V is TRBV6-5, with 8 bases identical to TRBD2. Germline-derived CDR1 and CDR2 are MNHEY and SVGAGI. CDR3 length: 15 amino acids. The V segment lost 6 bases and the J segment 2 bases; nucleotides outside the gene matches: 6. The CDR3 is CASRRGRTTYNEQFF. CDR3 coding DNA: TGTGCCAGCAGGCGCGGGAGGACCACCTACAATGAGCAGTTCTTC.

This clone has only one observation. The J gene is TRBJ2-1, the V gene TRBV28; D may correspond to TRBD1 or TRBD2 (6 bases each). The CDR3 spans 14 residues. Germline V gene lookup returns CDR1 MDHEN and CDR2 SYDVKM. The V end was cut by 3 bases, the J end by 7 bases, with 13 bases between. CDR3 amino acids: CASSLEGGWNEQFF. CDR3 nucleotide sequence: TGTGCCAGCAGTTTGGAGGGGGGTTGGAATGAGCAGTTCTTC.

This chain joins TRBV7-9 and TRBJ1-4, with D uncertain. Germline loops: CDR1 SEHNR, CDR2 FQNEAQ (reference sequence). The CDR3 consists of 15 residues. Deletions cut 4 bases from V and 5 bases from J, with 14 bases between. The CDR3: CASSSIWTANEKLFF. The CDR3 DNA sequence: TGTGCCAGCAGCTCCATATGGACGGCCAATGAAAAACTGTTTTTT.

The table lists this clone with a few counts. CDR3 sequence: CASSPGTGYSNQPQHF. The DNA for the CDR3 is TGTGCCAGCAGCCCAGGGACAGGGTATAGCAATCAGCCCCAGCATTTT. V usage is TRBV7-6 and J usage is TRBJ1-5; TRBD1 matches at 9 bases. The CDR3 has 16 amino acids. Germline V gene data show CDR1 as SGHVS and CDR2 as FNYEAQ. J lost 0 bases, V lost 5 bases, and 5 bases had no gene match.

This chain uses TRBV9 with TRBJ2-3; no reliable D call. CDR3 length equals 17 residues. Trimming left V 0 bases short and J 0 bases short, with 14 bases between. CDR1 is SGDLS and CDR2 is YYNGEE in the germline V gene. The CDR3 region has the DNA TGTGCCAGCAGCGTAGAGGGTCATTTTACTAGCACAGATACGCAGTATTTT. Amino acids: CASSVEGHFTSTDTQYF.

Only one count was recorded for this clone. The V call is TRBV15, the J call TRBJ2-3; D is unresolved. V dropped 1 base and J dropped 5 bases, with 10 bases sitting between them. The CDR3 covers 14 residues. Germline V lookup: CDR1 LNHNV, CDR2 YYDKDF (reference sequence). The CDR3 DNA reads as TGTGCCACCAGCAGAGTGGCTAGTCTAGATACGCAGTATTTT. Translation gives CATSRVASLDTQYF.

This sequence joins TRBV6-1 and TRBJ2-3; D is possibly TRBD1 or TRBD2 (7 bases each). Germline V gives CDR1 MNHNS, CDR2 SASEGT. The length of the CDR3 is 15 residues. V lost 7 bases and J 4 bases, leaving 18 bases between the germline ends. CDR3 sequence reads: CASKGAGLRADTQYF. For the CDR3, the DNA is TGTGCCAGCAAGGGGGCGGGACTACGCGCAGATACGCAGTATTTT.